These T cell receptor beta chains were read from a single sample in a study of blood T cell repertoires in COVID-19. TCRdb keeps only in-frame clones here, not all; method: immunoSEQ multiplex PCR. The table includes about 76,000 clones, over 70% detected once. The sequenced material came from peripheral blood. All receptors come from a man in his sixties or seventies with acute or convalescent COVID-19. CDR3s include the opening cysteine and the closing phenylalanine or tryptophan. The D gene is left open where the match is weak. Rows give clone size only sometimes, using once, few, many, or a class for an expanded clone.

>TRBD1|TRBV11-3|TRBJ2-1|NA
TGTGCCAGCAGCACACCCCAGACAGGGAACAATGAGCAGTTCTTC
CASSTPQTGNNEQFF
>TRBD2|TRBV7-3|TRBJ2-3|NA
TGTGCCAGCAGCTCCATAGCGGGAACCGCAGATACGCAGTATTTT
CASSSIAGTADTQYF
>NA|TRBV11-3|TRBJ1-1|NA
TGTGCCAGCAGCTTAGCCCAGTGGACTGAAGCTTTCTTT
CASSLAQWTEAFF
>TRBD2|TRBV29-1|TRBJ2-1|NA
TGCAGCGCTCTAACTAGCGGGAGGCTCTCCTACAATGAGCAGTTCTTC
CSALTSGRLSYNEQFF
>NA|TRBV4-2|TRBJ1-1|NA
TGTGCCAGCAGCCAAGAACCGACTGCTATGTTGAACACTGAAGCTTTCTTT
CASSQEPTAMLNTEAFF
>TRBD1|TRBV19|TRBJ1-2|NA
TGTGCCAGTAGTATTTGGGCGGCAGGGGGGACTGCAAATGGCTACACCTTC
CASSIWAAGGTANGYTF
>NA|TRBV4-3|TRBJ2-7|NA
TGCGCCAGCAGCCAAGATACAATTTCCTACGAGCAGTACTTC
CASSQDTISYEQYF
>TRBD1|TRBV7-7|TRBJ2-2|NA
TGTGCTAGCAGCGAACAGGGGGCCGGGGAGCTGTTTTTT
CASSEQGAGELFF
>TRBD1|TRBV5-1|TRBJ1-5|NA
TGCGCCAGCAGCTTGGGTGGACAGGATCAGCCCCAGCATTTT
CASSLGGQDQPQHF
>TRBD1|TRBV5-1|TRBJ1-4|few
TGCGCCAGCAGCTCGGGACAGGGGAATGAAAAACTGTTTTTT
CASSSGQGNEKLFF
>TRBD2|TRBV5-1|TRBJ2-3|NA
TGCGCCAGCCTCCCGGCTAGCGGGAGCCTCACAGATACGCAGTATTTT
CASLPASGSLTDTQYF
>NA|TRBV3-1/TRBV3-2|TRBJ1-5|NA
TGTGCCAGCAGCCAAGGCAGGGCCTCCCTTGGGAAGCCCCAGCATTTT
CASSQGRASLGKPQHF
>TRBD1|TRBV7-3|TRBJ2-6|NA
TGTGCCAGCAGCTTAATAGGACAGGGATTCTCTGGGGCCAACGTCCTGACTTTC
CASSLIGQGFSGANVLTF
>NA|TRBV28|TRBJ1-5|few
TGTGCCAGCACCAGACTGGATCGCAATCAGCCCCAGCATTTT
CASTRLDRNQPQHF
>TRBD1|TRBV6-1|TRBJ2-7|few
TGTGCCAGCAGTGAGCCAGGACAGGGGTCGGACGAGCAGTACTTC
CASSEPGQGSDEQYF
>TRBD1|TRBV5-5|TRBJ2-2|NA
TGTGCCAGCAGCAACGGACAGGGCACCGGGGAGCTGTTTTTT
CASSNGQGTGELFF
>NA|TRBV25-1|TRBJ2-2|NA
TGTGCCAGCAGTGAACAACCTACGGGGACCGGGGAGCTGTTTTTT
CASSEQPTGTGELFF
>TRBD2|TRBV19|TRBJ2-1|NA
TGTGCCAGTAGTATCGGCGGGAGGTTGGATGGTTCCTACAATGAGCAGTTCTTC
CASSIGGRLDGSYNEQFF
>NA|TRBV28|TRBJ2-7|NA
TGTGCCAGCACCAGGGGAGGGGGGAGCTCCTACGAGCAGTACTTC
CASTRGGGSSYEQYF